A selection of T cell receptor beta chains follows, all from one sample in a study of blood T cell repertoires in COVID-19. Profiled with immunoSEQ multiplex PCR; TCRdb holds only in-frame clones, not every one. Counted here are about 100,000 clones, 70% to 80% occurring once; the ten biggest clones make up 12%. Sequences were obtained from peripheral blood. The receptors were gathered from a woman in her 70s with acute or convalescent COVID-19. Each CDR3 is given with its conserved first and last residue. D genes are given only for firm matches. Clone sizes are given selectively: once, few, many, or a class where the clone is expanded.

J: TRBJ2-7
size: -
V: TRBV5-1
length: 13
D: -
DNA: TGCGCCAGCAGCTTGGCCGACAACTACGAGCAGTACTTC
CDR3: CASSLADNYEQYF

J: TRBJ1-2
size: -
V: TRBV4-1
length: 16
D: -
DNA: TGCGCCAGCAGCCAAGATCATGCCCGGACAGACTATGGCTACACCTTC
CDR3: CASSQDHARTDYGYTF

J: TRBJ1-1
size: -
V: TRBV24-1
length: 12
D: -
DNA: TGTGCCACCAGTGATTTTCTCGGGATGGCTTTCTTT
CDR3: CATSDFLGMAFF

J: TRBJ2-1
size: -
V: TRBV18
length: 15
D: TRBD1
DNA: TGTGCCAGCTCACCGGGACAGGGGGTTGTGAATGAGCAGTTCTTC
CDR3: CASSPGQGVVNEQFF

J: TRBJ2-6
size: -
V: TRBV7-6
length: 15
D: -
DNA: TGTGCCAGCAGCTTAGGGCTCTCTGGGGCCAACGTCCTGACTTTC
CDR3: CASSLGLSGANVLTF

J: TRBJ2-1
size: few
V: TRBV6-2/TRBV6-3
length: 14
D: -
DNA: TGTGCCAGCAGTTACATTTTGGGGCCAGGGGAGCAGTTCTTC
CDR3: CASSYILGPGEQFF

J: TRBJ2-7
size: -
V: TRBV18
length: 17
D: TRBD2
DNA: TGTGCCAGCTCACTCGGGACTAGCGGGGGGTCCTCCTACGAGCAGTACTTC
CDR3: CASSLGTSGGSSYEQYF

J: TRBJ2-7
size: -
V: TRBV7-9
length: 14
D: -
DNA: TGTGCCAGCAGCTTATGGTCGATGAGCTACGAGCAGTACTTC
CDR3: CASSLWSMSYEQYF

J: TRBJ2-7
size: -
V: TRBV4-1
length: 15
D: TRBD2
DNA: TGCGCCAGCAGCCAAGCCGGACTAGGCTCCTACGAGCAGTACTTC
CDR3: CASSQAGLGSYEQYF

J: TRBJ2-3
size: -
V: TRBV6-5
length: 15
D: TRBD1
DNA: TGTGCCAGCACCACCGGGACAGGGATAACAGATACGCAGTATTTT
CDR3: CASTTGTGITDTQYF

J: TRBJ1-1
size: -
V: TRBV30
length: 13
D: TRBD1
DNA: TGTGCCTGGAGGCAGGGGGTGGGCACTGAAGCTTTCTTT
CDR3: CAWRQGVGTEAFF

J: TRBJ2-2
size: -
V: TRBV7-2
length: 17
D: TRBD2
DNA: TGTGCCAGCAGCTTACTCGGGGGGGCCGTAAACACCGGGGAGCTGTTTTTT
CDR3: CASSLLGGAVNTGELFF

J: TRBJ1-4
size: medium-sized
V: TRBV7-6
length: 14
D: TRBD1
DNA: TGTGCCAGCAGCTTAGGGACGGGACAGTTCAAACTGTTTTTT
CDR3: CASSLGTGQFKLFF

J: TRBJ2-3
size: once
V: TRBV28
length: 14
D: -
DNA: TGTGCCAGCAGTCCCCAACCGGTGGCAGATACGCAGTATTTT
CDR3: CASSPQPVADTQYF

J: TRBJ1-1
size: -
V: TRBV19
length: 13
D: TRBD1
DNA: TGTGCCAGTAGTTCCACAGGGGACACTGAAGCTTTCTTT
CDR3: CASSSTGDTEAFF

J: TRBJ1-2
size: -
V: TRBV5-5
length: 15
D: TRBD1
DNA: TGTGCCAGCAGCCCCGGGACAGGGGGCGGCTATGGCTACACCTTC
CDR3: CASSPGTGGGYGYTF

J: TRBJ1-1
size: -
V: TRBV7-2
length: 12
D: -
DNA: TGTGCCAGCAGCTTAGCCGGCGGGGCCCTGAGATTT
CDR3: CASSLAGGALRF

J: TRBJ2-7
size: few
V: TRBV7-8
length: 13
D: -
DNA: TGTGCCAGCAGCTTAGGGCGGCTCGACGAGCAGTACTTC
CDR3: CASSLGRLDEQYF

J: TRBJ1-4
size: -
V: TRBV9
length: 16
D: TRBD1
DNA: TGTGCCAGCAGCGTGGGGTTGGGACAGGCGAATGAAAAACTGTTTTTT
CDR3: CASSVGLGQANEKLFF

J: TRBJ2-3
size: -
V: TRBV27
length: 16
D: TRBD2
DNA: TGTGCCACCGGGACTAGCGGGGGGGGTAGCACAGATACGCAGTATTTT
CDR3: CATGTSGGGSTDTQYF

J: TRBJ1-4
size: -
V: TRBV30
length: 13
D: TRBD1
DNA: TGTGCCTGGAGACGGACAGGGAATGAAAAACTGTTTTTT
CDR3: CAWRRTGNEKLFF

J: TRBJ2-1
size: -
V: TRBV7-9
length: 14
D: TRBD1
DNA: TGTGCCAGCAGCTTAGCAGGGACAGTCAATGAGCAGTTCTTC
CDR3: CASSLAGTVNEQFF